The 14 T cell receptor beta chains below were found in one sample sequenced in a study of Graves' ophthalmopathy and Graves' hyperthyroidism. Amplification of TCR beta CDR3 regions used RNA transcripts. The workflow started with a first-round RT-PCR run with HTBI primers and then moved on to a second-round multiplex PCR. TCRdb reanalysed the multiplex PCR reads using MiXCR and keeps one entry per CDR3 protein. The sample holds under 800,000 distinct CDR3 sequences; about 20% are singletons and the top ten take around 7%. The sequencing sample was made of peripheral blood. These receptors all come from a woman younger than 30 with stable Graves' hyperthyroidism. Some clones in this sample may be carry-over from other donors' samples.

This chain uses TRBV27 with TRBJ2-4; D may correspond to TRBD1 or TRBD2 (5 bases each). Germline-derived CDR1 and CDR2 are MNHEY and SMNVEV (reference sequence). The CDR3 runs 15 residues. Between the trimmed V and J ends, which lost 3 bases and 0 bases, there was a span of 9 bases. CDR3 DNA sequence: TGTGCCAGCAGTTTCTGGGACGGAGCCAAAAACATTCAGTACTTC. It yields the protein CASSFWDGAKNIQYF.

This clonotype was observed many times. The J gene is TRBJ1-1, the V gene TRBV12-3 or TRBV12-4; D not certain. Deletions cut 5 bases from V and 0 bases from J, with 16 bases between. CDR3 length: 16 amino acids. The CDR3 coding sequence is TGTGCCAGCAGTCACCTGACCACTGGAATGAACACTGAAGCTTTCTTT. Its protein product is CASSHLTTGMNTEAFF.

The chain couples TRBV6-1 to TRBJ1-1, with TRBD1 matching 9 bases. The CDR3 extends over 13 amino acids. V was pared by 6 bases and J by 7 bases, with 6 bases of the junction left unmatched. Germline-derived CDR1 and CDR2 are MNHNS and SASEGT. CDR3 in amino acids: CASSEQGAFEAFF. Here the CDR3 DNA reads TGTGCCAGCAGCGAACAGGGGGCGTTTGAAGCTTTCTTT.

This clonotype showed up many times. This rearrangement joins TRBV5-5 to TRBJ2-7, with D tentatively TRBD2 (6 bases). V dropped 5 bases and J dropped 2 bases, with 11 bases sitting between them. CDR1 and CDR2 from the germline V gene are SGHKS and YYEKEE (reference sequence). The length of the CDR3 is 13 residues. This CDR3 reads CASSQTGAYEQYF. The CDR3 nucleotides are TGTGCCAGCAGTCAGACGGGGGCCTACGAGCAGTACTTC.

This clonotype has just a few counts. The J gene is TRBJ1-5, the V gene TRBV12-3 or TRBV12-4, with TRBD1 as a possible D gene (5 bases). Trimming left V 4 bases short and J 5 bases short, with 9 bases between. The CDR3 is made up of 13 amino acids. CDR3 amino acids: CASSWGVHQPQHF. The CDR3 DNA is TGTGCCAGCAGTTGGGGGGTCCATCAGCCCCAGCATTTT.

This clonotype was counted ten times or more. The chain employs TRBV2 and TRBJ1-5, with 7 bases aligning to TRBD1. CDR1 is SNHLY, CDR2 FYNNEI, per germline. With 4 bases clipped from V and 3 bases from J, the junction kept 6 bases outside the gene matches. This CDR3 is 15 amino acids long. CDR3 region: CASSVEGATNQPQHF. The CDR3 coding sequence is TGTGCCAGCAGTGTGGAGGGGGCAACCAATCAGCCCCAGCATTTT.

This clonotype has just a few counts. The chain joins TRBV11-1 to TRBJ2-7, with TRBD2 matching over 7 bases. This CDR3 has 13 residues. Trimming took 6 bases from V and 6 from J; bases not matched to a gene: 8. Germline V gives CDR1 SGHAT, CDR2 FQDESV (reference sequence). DNA for the CDR3: TGTGCCAGCAGACAGGCGGGAGCGCGCGAGCAGTACTTC. It is translated as CASRQAGAREQYF.

In this sample, this clonotype turned up many times. The chain employs TRBV5-4 and TRBJ1-2; tentatively, D is TRBD1 (6 bases). This CDR3 has 16 residues. Trimming shortened V by 3 bases and J by 0 bases, and 15 bases separated the two germline ends. CDR1 is SGHNT and CDR2 is YYREEE in the germline V gene (reference sequence). CDR3 nucleotide sequence: TGTGCCAGCAGCTCTGCAAAGGCAGGGGCTAACTATGGCTACACCTTC. Translation: CASSSAKAGANYGYTF.

The chain combines TRBV12-3 or TRBV12-4 with TRBJ2-7, with D hard to call. V shed 5 bases and J shed 3 bases, with 17 bases lying between them. This CDR3 contains 15 residues. CDR3 region: CASSPHGPIDYEQYF. DNA for the CDR3: TGTGCCAGCAGTCCCCACGGACCTATCGACTACGAGCAGTACTTC.

In its sample, this clonotype was seen many times. The chain joins TRBV28 to TRBJ1-6; perhaps TRBD1 as D (6 bases). V was pared by 2 bases and J by 10 bases, with 12 bases between. The CDR3 is made up of 14 amino acids. CDR1 and CDR2 from the germline V gene are MDHEN and SYDVKM. The CDR3 DNA reads TGTGCCAGCAGTTTAAGGCGGGGGGGCTCACCCCTCCACTTT. Amino acids: CASSLRRGGSPLHF.

In its sample, this clonotype was seen many times. The rearrangement joins TRBV2 to TRBJ2-7; weak D call: TRBD1 (5 bases). Trimming shortened V by 8 bases and J by 2 bases, and 13 bases separated the two germline ends. The CDR3 runs to 13 residues. CDR1 is SNHLY and CDR2 is FYNNEI in the germline V gene. The CDR3 spells CASHVSGTYEQYF. In nucleotides, the CDR3 is TGTGCCAGCCACGTCTCAGGGACCTACGAGCAGTACTTC.

The sample holds many counts of this clonotype. The gene calls are TRBV11-2 and TRBJ2-2; TRBD2 agrees at 9 bases. CDR3 length equals 17 residues. The germline V gene has CDR1 SGHAT and CDR2 FQNNGV. V dropped 2 bases and J dropped 6; count of bases not matched to a gene: 10. The CDR3 sequence: CASSLSGASGAAGELFF. CDR3 DNA sequence: TGTGCCAGCAGCTTAAGTGGGGCTAGCGGGGCCGCCGGGGAGCTGTTTTTT.

The table lists this clonotype with many counts. The genes are TRBV9 and TRBJ2-7; 10 bases are a match to TRBD2. The CDR3 consists of 14 residues. The germline V gene encodes CDR1 SGDLS and CDR2 YYNGEE. V trimming: 3 bases; J trimming: 5 bases; junction bases outside the gene matches: 5. Here the CDR3 reads CASSASSGGNEQYF. The CDR3, as DNA: TGTGCCAGCAGCGCATCTAGCGGGGGAAACGAGCAGTACTTC.

The chain's CDR3 is CASRDYSNQPQHF. The CDR3 region has the DNA TGTGCCAGCCGGGATTATAGCAATCAGCCCCAGCATTTT. This chain connects TRBV28 to TRBJ1-5; D uncertain. V lost 8 bases and J 0 bases, leaving 8 bases between the germline ends. The germline V gene encodes CDR1 MDHEN and CDR2 SYDVKM. This CDR3 has 13 residues. The complete variable domain, with remaining parts taken from reference TRBV28 and TRBJ1-5, reads DVKVTQSSRYLVKRTGEKVFLECVQDMDHENMFWYRQDPGLGLRLIYFSYDVKMKEKGDIPEGYSVSREKKERFSLILESASTNQTSMYLCASRDYSNQPQHFGDGTRLSIL.